The 7 T cell receptor beta chains reported below all come from one sample, sequenced in a study of T-cell reconstitution after alpha-beta-depleted transplantation in children. Preparing the TCRbeta library involved the use of unique molecular identifiers. A single record per CDR3 protein comes from TCRdb applying MiXCR to the PCR reads. This sample has almost 500,000 distinct CDR3 sequences; 12% occur once, and the top ten carry approximately 5.4%. Sequences were derived from PBMCs from the stem cell graft donor, sampled from the stem cell graft. The receptors were sampled from a human donor who donated a stem cell graft to a child with combined immunodeficiency.

This clonotype was picked up many times. The chain carries TRBV7-9 and TRBJ2-7, with TRBD1 matching over 9 bases. Trimming cost V 0 bases and J 5 bases; bases outside gene matches: 5. This CDR3 comprises 15 residues. Germline CDR1 SEHNR, CDR2 FQNEAQ (reference sequence). The CDR3 DNA follows: TGTGCCAGCAGCTTAGCCGGGACAGGGTATGACGAGCAGTACTTC. This gives the protein CASSLAGTGYDEQYF.

The genes are TRBV20-1 and TRBJ2-7, with no clear D. CDR1 DFQATT and CDR2 SNEGSKA come from the germline V gene (reference sequence). The CDR3 runs to 12 residues. V lost 1 base to trimming and J lost 7 bases, with 11 bases between them. In DNA form, the CDR3 reads TGCAGTGCTAGAGGTCCGGTGAAAGAGCAGTACTTC. Its translation is CSARGPVKEQYF.

This clonotype was found a few times. V is TRBV29-1 and J is TRBJ2-3; TRBD1 might be the D (6 bases). Trimming shortened V by 5 bases and J by 3 bases, and 12 bases separated the two germline ends. Germline V gene sequence: CDR1 SQVTM, CDR2 ANQGSEA. The CDR3 has 13 residues. This CDR3 is CSVSQGSTDTQYF. The CDR3 DNA reads TGCAGCGTTTCACAGGGTAGTACAGATACGCAGTATTTT.

This clonotype was found a few times. The rearrangement joins TRBV9 to TRBJ1-2, with D perhaps TRBD1 (6 bases). Trimming pared 4 bases from V and 7 bases from J, leaving 20 bases between. This CDR3 comprises 15 residues. The germline V gene encodes CDR1 SGDLS and CDR2 YYNGEE. Written as DNA, the CDR3 is TGTGCCAGCAGCCCCCCGCAGGGGTCCTTTCGTGGCTACACCTTC. Translation gives CASSPPQGSFRGYTF. Based on the CDR3 plus reference TRBV9 and TRBJ1-2, the full variable domain is DSGVTQTPKHLITATGQRVTLRCSPRSGDLSVYWYQQSLDQGLQFLIQYYNGEERAKGNILERFSAQQFPDLHSELNLSSLELGDSALYFCASSPPQGSFRGYTFGSGTRLTVV.

The J gene is TRBJ2-1, the V gene TRBV12-3 or TRBV12-4; 10 bases are a match to TRBD2. Trimming removed 5 bases from V and 3 bases from J; junction bases left unmatched: 7. The CDR3 is 16 residues long. CDR3 nucleotide sequence: TGTGCCAGCAGTCCAGCAGCGGGAGGGCGCTACAATGAGCAGTTCTTC. As protein: CASSPAAGGRYNEQFF.

This clonotype was found many times. The chain couples TRBV7-9 to TRBJ2-7, with D possibly being TRBD2 (6 bases). Germline values: CDR1 SEHNR, CDR2 FQNEAQ (reference sequence). Between the trimmed V and J ends, which lost 4 bases and 5 bases, there was a span of 9 bases. The CDR3 runs to 12 residues. This CDR3 reads CASSWGLDEQYF. DNA of the CDR3: TGTGCCAGCAGCTGGGGACTGGACGAGCAGTACTTC.

There are many counts of this clonotype. The gene calls are TRBV25-1 and TRBJ1-2, with a tentative D call TRBD1 (5 bases). Germline loops: CDR1 MGHDK, CDR2 SYGVNS. V was shortened by 0 bases and J by 3 bases, with 17 bases between the two germline ends. This CDR3 contains 17 residues. In DNA form, the CDR3 reads TGTGCCAGCAGTGAATATTGGATGACAGACCCATACTATGGCTACACCTTC. This gives the protein CASSEYWMTDPYYGYTF.